Presented here are 15 T cell receptor beta chains from one specimen sequenced in a study of blood T cell repertoires in COVID-19. Data came from immunoSEQ multiplex PCR; TCRdb stores just in-frame clones and leaves some out. The sample contains about 260,000 clones, 88% of which appear only once. Sequenced input: peripheral blood. These receptors all come from a human donor in a cohort sampled during active COVID-19.

The gene calls are TRBV27 and TRBJ2-1; the D gene is possibly TRBD2 (6 bases). CDR1 is MNHEY, CDR2 SMNVEV, per germline (reference sequence). The CDR3 covers 13 residues. V lost 3 bases and J 8 bases, leaving 11 bases between the germline ends. CDR3 coding DNA: TGTGCCAGCAGTTTGTATCCGGGGGATGAGCAGTTCTTC. It specifies CASSLYPGDEQFF.

The chain employs TRBV5-6 and TRBJ2-7, with D unresolved. The V gene's germline CDR1 is SGHDT and CDR2 YYEEEE. The V end was cut by 3 bases, the J end by 3 bases, with 7 bases between. The CDR3 has 12 amino acids. The CDR3 sequence is CASSYQNYEQYF. In DNA form, the CDR3 reads TGTGCCAGCAGCTATCAGAACTACGAGCAGTACTTC.

The chain couples TRBV28 to TRBJ2-7; TRBD1 aligns across 7 bases. The CDR3 runs to 12 residues. V trimming: 10 bases; J trimming: 4 bases; junction bases outside the gene matches: 7. Germline assignment: CDR1 MDHEN and CDR2 SYDVKM. The CDR3 DNA follows: TGTGCCACCCAGACAGGGCGGTACGAGCAGTACTTC. Translated: CATQTGRYEQYF. The whole variable domain, remainder taken from reference TRBV28 and TRBJ2-7, is DVKVTQSSRYLVKRTGEKVFLECVQDMDHENMFWYRQDPGLGLRLIYFSYDVKMKEKGDIPEGYSVSREKKERFSLILESASTNQTSMYLCATQTGRYEQYFGPGTRLTVT.

The chain links TRBV9 to TRBJ2-7, with D tentatively TRBD2 (5 bases). The CDR3 extends over 16 amino acids. V was cut by 3 bases and J by 7 bases, with 23 bases left in between. The germline V gene has CDR1 SGDLS and CDR2 YYNGEE. The chain's CDR3 is CASSERPTILDREQYF. CDR3 nucleotide sequence: TGTGCCAGCAGCGAGCGGCCCACAATACTCGATAGGGAGCAGTACTTC.

This chain connects TRBV4-3 to TRBJ1-1; D gene ambiguous. Between the trimmed V and J ends, which lost 2 bases and 3 bases, there was a span of 13 bases. This CDR3 has 15 amino acids. The V gene's germline CDR1 is LGHNA and CDR2 YSLEER. The CDR3 loop reads CASSQSPQVYTEAFF. In DNA form, the CDR3 reads TGCGCCAGCAGCCAAAGTCCCCAGGTCTACACTGAAGCTTTCTTT.

This rearrangement joins TRBV9 to TRBJ2-7; 7 bases are shared with TRBD1. Trimming cost V 3 bases and J 3 bases; bases outside gene matches: 6. Germline assignment: CDR1 SGDLS and CDR2 YYNGEE. This CDR3 region has 14 residues. The CDR3 DNA sequence: TGTGCCAGCAGCGCCGGGACAGCAATCTACGAGCAGTACTTC. This encodes CASSAGTAIYEQYF.

The chain carries TRBV5-8 and TRBJ1-3; TRBD1 aligns across 8 bases. V lost 3 bases to trimming and J lost 0 bases; unmatched junction nucleotides: 11. CDR3 length: 18 amino acids. Germline CDR1 and CDR2: SGHTS and YDEGEE. The CDR3 loop reads CASSWTGTGIYSGNTIYF. CDR3 DNA: TGTGCCAGCAGCTGGACCGGGACAGGAATCTACTCTGGAAACACCATATATTTT.

V and J are TRBV7-9 and TRBJ1-4, with unresolved D. V lost 5 bases and J 10 bases, leaving 14 bases between the germline ends. Looked up from germline, CDR1 is SEHNR and CDR2 is FQNEAQ (reference sequence). The length of the CDR3 is 13 residues. The CDR3: CASSPNGEGKLFF. The CDR3 DNA reads as TGTGCCAGCAGCCCTAACGGGGAGGGAAAACTGTTTTTT.

The V gene is TRBV4-3, the J gene TRBJ1-2; 8 positions agree with TRBD1. Germline-derived CDR1 and CDR2 are LGHNA and YSLEER. The CDR3 is 17 residues long. J was trimmed by 3 bases and V by 3 bases; bases with no gene match: 12. In DNA, the CDR3 is TGCGCCAGCAGCCACGTCCTGACAGGGGAGAGGTACTATGGCTACACCTTC. It specifies CASSHVLTGERYYGYTF.

This chain uses TRBV7-9 with TRBJ2-7; unclear D gene. The CDR3 covers 12 residues. Germline V gene data show CDR1 as SEHNR and CDR2 as FQNEAQ (reference sequence). Trimming took 2 bases from V and 6 from J, leaving 8 bases between them. The CDR3 loop reads CASSLSEVEQYF. The CDR3 DNA is TGTGCCAGCAGCTTATCAGAGGTCGAGCAGTACTTC.

V usage is TRBV2 and J usage is TRBJ2-7; tentative D call: TRBD2 (5 bases). With 7 bases removed from V and 5 bases from J, the gap between germline ends came to 18 bases. The CDR3 totals 14 residues. Germline-derived CDR1 and CDR2 are SNHLY and FYNNEI. The CDR3 nucleotides are TGTGCCAGCAATTCTCGTCAGCGGCGGGACGAGCAGTACTTC. It is translated as CASNSRQRRDEQYF.

This chain uses TRBV2 with TRBJ1-5, with TRBD1 identical over 9 bases. Trimming cost V 8 bases and J 4 bases; bases outside gene matches: 9. There are 15 residues in the CDR3. From germline, CDR1 is SNHLY and CDR2 FYNNEI. CDR3 coding DNA: TGTGCCAGCTATCGTCCGGGACAGGGAAATCAGCCCCAGCATTTT. It codes for CASYRPGQGNQPQHF.

The rearrangement uses TRBV5-4 and TRBJ2-6, with D possibly being TRBD2 (5 bases). Trimming stripped 4 bases from V and 0 bases from J, with 23 bases between. CDR1 is SGHNT, CDR2 YYREEE, per germline (reference sequence). The CDR3 has 20 amino acids. CDR3 bases: TGTGCCAGCAGCCTGCTTCCGGGGTCCCGGAGGACCTCTGGGGCCAACGTCCTGACTTTC. Translating it yields CASSLLPGSRRTSGANVLTF.

This rearrangement joins TRBV9 to TRBJ1-6; no definite D call. Trimming cost V 0 bases and J 9 bases, with 10 bases left between them. The CDR3 has 14 amino acids. Per the germline V gene, CDR1 is SGDLS and CDR2 is YYNGEE. The chain's CDR3 is CASSVGEGGSPLHF. The CDR3, as DNA: TGTGCCAGCAGCGTAGGGGAGGGTGGTTCACCCCTCCACTTT.

J is TRBJ1-1 and V is TRBV9, with a weak D call TRBD1 (5 bases). CDR1 is SGDLS, CDR2 YYNGEE, per germline. The CDR3 contains 17 residues. Trimming cost V 0 bases and J 0 bases, with 15 bases left between them. For the CDR3, the DNA is TGTGCCAGCAGCGTAGCGGGGTGGGGGGATATGAACACTGAAGCTTTCTTT. Its translation: CASSVAGWGDMNTEAFF. The variable domain in full, with the rest retrieved from reference TRBV9 and TRBJ1-1, is DSGVTQTPKHLITATGQRVTLRCSPRSGDLSVYWYQQSLDQGLQFLIQYYNGEERAKGNILERFSAQQFPDLHSELNLSSLELGDSALYFCASSVAGWGDMNTEAFFGQGTRLTVV.